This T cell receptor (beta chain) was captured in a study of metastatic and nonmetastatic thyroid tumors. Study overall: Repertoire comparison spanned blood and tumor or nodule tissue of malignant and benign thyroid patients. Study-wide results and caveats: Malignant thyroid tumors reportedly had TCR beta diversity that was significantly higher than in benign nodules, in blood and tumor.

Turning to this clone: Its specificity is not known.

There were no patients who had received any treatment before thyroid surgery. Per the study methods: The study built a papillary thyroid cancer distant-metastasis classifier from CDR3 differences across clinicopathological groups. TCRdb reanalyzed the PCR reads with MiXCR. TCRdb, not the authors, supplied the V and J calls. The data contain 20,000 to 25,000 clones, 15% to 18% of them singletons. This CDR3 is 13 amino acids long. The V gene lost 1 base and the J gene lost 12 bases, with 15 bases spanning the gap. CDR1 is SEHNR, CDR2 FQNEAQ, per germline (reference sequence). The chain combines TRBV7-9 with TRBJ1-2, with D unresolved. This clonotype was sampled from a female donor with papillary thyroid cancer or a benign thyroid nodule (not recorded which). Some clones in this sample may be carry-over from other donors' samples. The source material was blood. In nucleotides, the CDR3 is TGTGCCAGCAGCTTAGACGGCGGGCCAGGCAACACCTTC. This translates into CASSLDGGPGNTF.